The sequence of this T cell receptor beta chain was determined in a study of post-analysis software for immune sequencing data. For the study at large: Included courses were relapsing-remitting and secondary progressive multiple sclerosis; progressive-relapsing multiple sclerosis was also included.

Prepared libraries of TCR beta cDNA carried unique molecular identifiers. Starting from roughly 1.1 to 9.2 million T cells, the study yielded hundreds of thousands of cDNA molecules. TCRdb ran MiXCR on the PCR reads and lists one entry per CDR3 protein. There are under 650,000 distinct CDR3 sequences in the sample; around 47% occur only once, and over 1.5% lies in the top ten. As for this clonotype: Antigen: not known.

Study-level findings and limits: Multiple sclerosis patients showed significantly lower normalized Chao1 diversity than controls did.

The sample consisted of blood. This receptor was identified in a girl between 5 and 17 years old with multiple sclerosis.

The CDR3 coding sequence is TGTGCCAGCAGCCCAACTTTTGCAGGCTATGGCTACACCTTC. Protein product: CASSPTFAGYGYTF. This chain uses TRBV12-3 or TRBV12-4 with TRBJ1-2; D not resolved. The CDR3 length is 14 residues. V was shortened by 6 bases and J by 4 bases, with 15 bases between the two germline ends.